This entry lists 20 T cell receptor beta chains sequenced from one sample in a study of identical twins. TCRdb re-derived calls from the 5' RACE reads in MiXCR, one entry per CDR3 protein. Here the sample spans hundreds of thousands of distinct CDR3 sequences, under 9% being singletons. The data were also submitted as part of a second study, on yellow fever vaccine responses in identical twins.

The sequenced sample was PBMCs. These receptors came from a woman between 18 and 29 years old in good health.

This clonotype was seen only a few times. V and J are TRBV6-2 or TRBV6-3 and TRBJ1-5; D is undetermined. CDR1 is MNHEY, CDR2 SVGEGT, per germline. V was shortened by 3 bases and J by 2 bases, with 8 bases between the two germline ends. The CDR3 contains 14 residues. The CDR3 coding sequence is TGTGCCAGCAGTTATGGTCATGGCAATCAGCCCCAGCATTTT. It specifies CASSYGHGNQPQHF.

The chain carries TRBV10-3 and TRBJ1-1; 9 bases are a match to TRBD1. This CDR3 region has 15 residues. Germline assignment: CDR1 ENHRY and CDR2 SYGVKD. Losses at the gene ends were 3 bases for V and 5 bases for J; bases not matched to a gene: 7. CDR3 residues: CAISERATGGTEAFF. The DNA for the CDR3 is TGTGCCATCAGTGAAAGGGCGACAGGGGGGACTGAAGCTTTCTTT.

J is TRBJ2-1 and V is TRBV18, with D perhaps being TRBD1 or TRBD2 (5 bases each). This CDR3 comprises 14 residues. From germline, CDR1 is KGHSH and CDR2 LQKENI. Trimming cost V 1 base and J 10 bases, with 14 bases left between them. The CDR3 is CASSPHPPRGEQFF. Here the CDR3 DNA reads TGTGCCAGCTCACCACACCCCCCGAGGGGAGAGCAGTTCTTC.

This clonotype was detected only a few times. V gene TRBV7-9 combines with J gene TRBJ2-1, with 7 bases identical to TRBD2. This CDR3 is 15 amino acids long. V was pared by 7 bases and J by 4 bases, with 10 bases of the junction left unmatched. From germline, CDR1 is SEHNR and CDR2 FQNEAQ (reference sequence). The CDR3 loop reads CASTSSLAVYNEQFF. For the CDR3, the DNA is TGTGCCAGCACCTCCTCGCTAGCGGTTTACAATGAGCAGTTCTTC.

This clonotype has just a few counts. The CDR3 coding sequence is TGTGCCAGCAGCTTTGGACTAGCGGGGTTCGGAGATACGCAGTATTTT. It codes for CASSFGLAGFGDTQYF. The chain has TRBV5-6 and TRBJ2-3; 12 positions match TRBD2. CDR3 size: 16 residues. The trim removed 2 bases at V and 5 bases at J, leaving 6 bases unmatched. Per germline, CDR1 SGHDT and CDR2 YYEEEE.

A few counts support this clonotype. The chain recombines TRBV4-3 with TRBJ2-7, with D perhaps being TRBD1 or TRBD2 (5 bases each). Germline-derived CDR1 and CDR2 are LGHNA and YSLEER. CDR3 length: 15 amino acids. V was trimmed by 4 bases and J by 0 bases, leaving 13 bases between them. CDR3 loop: CASSRERGPSYEQYF. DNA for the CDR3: TGCGCCAGCAGCCGCGAAAGGGGACCCTCCTACGAGCAGTACTTC.

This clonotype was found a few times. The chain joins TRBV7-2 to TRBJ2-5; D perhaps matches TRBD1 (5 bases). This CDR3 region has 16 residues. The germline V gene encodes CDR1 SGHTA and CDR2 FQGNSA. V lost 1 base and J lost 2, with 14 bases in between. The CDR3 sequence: CASSLGAGSDQETQYF. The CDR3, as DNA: TGTGCCAGCAGCTTAGGGGCAGGGTCAGATCAAGAGACCCAGTACTTC.

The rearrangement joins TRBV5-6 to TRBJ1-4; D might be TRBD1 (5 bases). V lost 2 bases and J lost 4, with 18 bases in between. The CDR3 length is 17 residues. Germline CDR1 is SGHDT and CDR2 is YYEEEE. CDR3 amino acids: CASSFQGVRRNNEKLFF. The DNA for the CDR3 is TGTGCCAGCAGCTTTCAGGGCGTCCGCCGAAATAATGAAAAACTGTTTTTT.

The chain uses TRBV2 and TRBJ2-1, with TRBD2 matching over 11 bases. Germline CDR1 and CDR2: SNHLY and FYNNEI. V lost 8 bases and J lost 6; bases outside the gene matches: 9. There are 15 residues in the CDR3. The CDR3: CASGIAGGPGNEQFF. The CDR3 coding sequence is TGTGCCAGCGGAATAGCGGGAGGGCCAGGCAATGAGCAGTTCTTC.

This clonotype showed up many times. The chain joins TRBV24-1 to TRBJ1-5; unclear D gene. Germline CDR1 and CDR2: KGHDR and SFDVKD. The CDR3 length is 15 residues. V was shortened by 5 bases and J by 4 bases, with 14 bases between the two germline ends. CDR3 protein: CATSASGLRNQPQHF. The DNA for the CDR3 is TGTGCCACCAGTGCATCCGGGTTACGGAATCAGCCCCAGCATTTT.

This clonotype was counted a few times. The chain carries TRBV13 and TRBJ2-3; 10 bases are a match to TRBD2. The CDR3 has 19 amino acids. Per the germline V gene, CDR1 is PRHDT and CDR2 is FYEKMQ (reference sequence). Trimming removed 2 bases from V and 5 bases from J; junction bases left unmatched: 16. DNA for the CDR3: TGTGCCAGCAGCTTATTACTCCCTCAGCGGGAGGGCCGTCGAGATACGCAGTATTTT. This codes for CASSLLLPQREGRRDTQYF.

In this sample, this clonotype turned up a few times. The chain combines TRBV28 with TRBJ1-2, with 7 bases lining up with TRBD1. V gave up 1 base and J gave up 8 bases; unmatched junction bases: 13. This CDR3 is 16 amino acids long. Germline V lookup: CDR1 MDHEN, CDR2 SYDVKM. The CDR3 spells CASSLFTGTAAGGYTF. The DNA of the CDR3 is TGTGCCAGCAGTTTATTTACCGGGACAGCGGCTGGCGGCTACACCTTC.

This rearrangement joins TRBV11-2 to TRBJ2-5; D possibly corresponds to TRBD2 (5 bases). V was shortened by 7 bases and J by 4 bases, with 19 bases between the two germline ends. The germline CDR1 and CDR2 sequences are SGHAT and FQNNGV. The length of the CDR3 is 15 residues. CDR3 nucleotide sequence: TGTGCCAGCAACCACCTCGCTCGGGGAGTAGAGACCCAGTACTTC. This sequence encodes CASNHLARGVETQYF.

The CDR3 region has the DNA TGTGCCAGTTCCGGGGCCCGCTCCTACGAGCAGTACTTC. It codes for CASSGARSYEQYF. This chain connects TRBV6-1 to TRBJ2-7, with D perhaps assigned TRBD1 or TRBD2 (5 bases each). V dropped 9 bases and J dropped 0 bases, with 12 bases sitting between them. Germline values: CDR1 MNHNS, CDR2 SASEGT. There are 13 residues in the CDR3.

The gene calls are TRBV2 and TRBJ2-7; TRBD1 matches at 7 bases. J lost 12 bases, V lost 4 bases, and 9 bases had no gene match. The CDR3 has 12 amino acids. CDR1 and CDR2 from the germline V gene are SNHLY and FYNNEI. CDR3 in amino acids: CASSAGPQGLYF. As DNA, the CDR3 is TGTGCCAGCAGTGCGGGGCCACAGGGGCTGTACTTC.

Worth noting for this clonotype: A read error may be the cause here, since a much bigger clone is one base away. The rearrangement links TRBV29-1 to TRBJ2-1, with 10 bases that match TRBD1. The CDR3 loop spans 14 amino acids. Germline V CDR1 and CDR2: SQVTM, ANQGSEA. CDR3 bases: TGCAGCGCTAGACAGGGGGCAGGCTACTATGAGCAGTTCTTC. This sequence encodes CSARQGAGYYEQFF.

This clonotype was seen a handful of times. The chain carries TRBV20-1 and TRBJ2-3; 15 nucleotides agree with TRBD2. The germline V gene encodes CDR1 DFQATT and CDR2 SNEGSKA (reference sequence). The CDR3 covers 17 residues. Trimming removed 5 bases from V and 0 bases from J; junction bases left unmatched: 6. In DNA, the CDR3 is TGCAGTGCTCATGGGACTAGCGGGAGGTCAAGCACAGATACGCAGTATTTT. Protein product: CSAHGTSGRSSTDTQYF.

In nucleotides, the CDR3 is TGCGCCAGCAGCAAACGGACTAGCGGGGGATCTTTCACAGATACGCAGTATTTT. This codes for CASSKRTSGGSFTDTQYF. The V call is TRBV5-1, the J call TRBJ2-3, with 13 bases identical to TRBD2. In germline, CDR1 is SGHRS, CDR2 YFSETQ. This CDR3 contains 18 residues. With 4 bases clipped from V and 2 bases from J, the junction kept 10 bases outside the gene matches. The full variable domain, rest sourced from reference TRBV5-1 and TRBJ2-3, is KAGVTQTPRYLIKTRGQQVTLSCSPISGHRSVSWYQQTPGQGLQFLFEYFSETQRNKGNFPGRFSGRQFSNSRSEMNVSTLELGDSALYLCASSKRTSGGSFTDTQYFGPGTRLTVL.

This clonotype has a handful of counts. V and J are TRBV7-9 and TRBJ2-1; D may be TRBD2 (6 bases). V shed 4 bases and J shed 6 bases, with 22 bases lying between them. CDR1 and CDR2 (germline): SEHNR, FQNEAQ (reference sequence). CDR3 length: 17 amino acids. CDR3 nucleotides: TGTGCCAGCAGCTCACCTGTTTACGGGAGCCTTTCCAATGAGCAGTTCTTC. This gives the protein CASSSPVYGSLSNEQFF.

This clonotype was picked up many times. CDR3 coding DNA: TGTGCCATCAGTGGGACAGGGGAAAATACGCAGTATTTT. Its protein product is CAISGTGENTQYF. This chain uses TRBV10-3 with TRBJ2-3, with 9 nucleotides matching TRBD1. The CDR3 length is 13 residues. V shed 4 bases, J shed 7 bases, and the junction held 3 bases outside the gene matches. Looked up from germline, CDR1 is ENHRY and CDR2 is SYGVKD.